A single T cell receptor beta chain is shown here with its context. The sample comes from a study of blood T cell repertoires in COVID-19. Profiled with immunoSEQ multiplex PCR; TCRdb holds only in-frame clones, not every one. The repertoire has some 170,000 clones, roughly four fifths of them found once; the top ten carry under 13%. Germline V gene lookup returns CDR1 LNHDA and CDR2 SQIVND (reference sequence). Trimming removed 6 bases from V and 2 bases from J; junction bases left unmatched: 8. This CDR3 contains 15 residues. Sequencing was performed on peripheral blood. This chain uses TRBV19 with TRBJ2-3, with TRBD1 identical over 7 bases. The clonotype originates from a human donor in a cohort sampled during active COVID-19. CDR3 bases: TGTGCCAGTAGACTATCAGGGGGTGCCACAGATACGCAGTATTTT. This gives the protein CASRLSGGATDTQYF.